Below, 12 T cell receptor beta chains from the same sample are listed, as sequenced in a study of shared clonotypes between healthy human individuals. Data came from immunoSEQ multiplex PCR; TCRdb stores just in-frame clones and leaves some out. The sample has around 2,000,000 clones, roughly 94% seen once; the top ten hold 0.13%. The sequenced sample consisted of naive CD4+ T cells sorted from blood. Subset defined: CD45RA+ positively selected. The receptors were gathered from a man younger than 35 in good health.

The J gene is TRBJ2-7, the V gene TRBV10-3, with TRBD2 matching 7 bases. J gave up 6 bases and V 3 bases, and 11 bases lay outside the gene matches. Germline V gene sequence: CDR1 ENHRY, CDR2 SYGVKD. The CDR3 spans 15 residues. The CDR3, as DNA: TGTGCCATCAGTGATTTAGTTAACGGGGGGATCGAGCAGTACTTC. Its protein is CAISDLVNGGIEQYF.

The chain is built from TRBV7-2 and TRBJ1-5; D is perhaps TRBD1 (5 bases). The length of the CDR3 is 13 residues. The ends were cut back, 1 base at V and 7 bases at J, with 8 bases in the middle. CDR1 and CDR2 from the germline V gene are SGHTA and FQGNSA. CDR3 residues: CASSLGWGQPQHF. CDR3 DNA: TGTGCCAGCAGCTTAGGATGGGGGCAGCCCCAGCATTTT.

Note on this clone: One junction end does not reproduce the germline sequence, and a read error may be involved. This chain joins TRBV7-7 and TRBJ2-5; a weak D match, TRBD2 (6 bases). This CDR3 contains 14 residues. Germline CDR1 reads SSHAT; CDR2 reads FNYEAQ (reference sequence). The CDR3 sequence is CASSPAGLQETQYF. CDR3 nucleotide sequence: TGTGCTAGCAGCCCCGCGGGACTCCAAGAGACCCAGTACTTC.

The V and J genes are TRBV6-6 and TRBJ1-3; D uncertain. The CDR3 covers 13 residues. The germline V gene encodes CDR1 MNHNY and CDR2 SVGAGI (reference sequence). Deletions cut 10 bases from V and 5 bases from J, with 15 bases between. CDR3 sequence: CATVGAGRNTIYF. In DNA form, the CDR3 reads TGTGCCACCGTGGGAGCGGGAAGAAACACCATATATTTT.

This clone was found a few times. The J gene is TRBJ2-7, the V gene TRBV5-6, with D possibly TRBD2 on 6 matching bases. Trimming stripped 3 bases from V and 5 bases from J, with 15 bases between. From germline, CDR1 is SGHDT and CDR2 YYEEEE. CDR3 length equals 14 residues. The CDR3 nucleotides are TGTGCCAGCAGCTCGGGACTTCATAGGGACGAGCAGTACTTC. The encoded protein is CASSSGLHRDEQYF.

The chain is built from TRBV5-1 and TRBJ1-6, with a possible D match to TRBD1 (6 bases). V lost 3 bases, J lost 14 bases, and 21 bases lay in between. In germline, CDR1 is SGHRS, CDR2 YFSETQ. The CDR3 spans 15 residues. DNA of the CDR3: TGCGCCAGCAGCTGGGGGCGGGGGCCTTCCGAGACCCTCCACTTT. Its translation: CASSWGRGPSETLHF.

The gene calls are TRBV20-1 and TRBJ2-1; possibly TRBD1 for D (6 bases). CDR1 DFQATT and CDR2 SNEGSKA come from the germline V gene (reference sequence). The CDR3 is made up of 10 amino acids. The CDR3 region has the DNA TGCAGGTTAGGGGGTGATGAGCAGTTCTTC. Protein product: CRLGGDEQFF.

The V call is TRBV2, the J call TRBJ1-1; D is uncertain. Per germline, CDR1 SNHLY and CDR2 FYNNEI. V was clipped by 7 bases and J by 2 bases, with 14 bases between them. This CDR3 has 14 amino acids. The CDR3 bases are TGTGCCAGCACCTTCCGAAGTTCCAACACTGAAGCTTTCTTT. This translates into CASTFRSSNTEAFF.

As for this clone: Within the sample, other DNA sequences also encode this same CDR3. CDR3 nucleotides: TGTGCCAGCAGCTTAGGACAGGGAGCCACAGATACGCAGTATTTT. It codes for CASSLGQGATDTQYF. The rearrangement uses TRBV11-3 and TRBJ2-3; 7 positions agree with TRBD1. CDR3 length: 15 residues. Losses at the gene ends were 1 base for V and 2 bases for J; bases not matched to a gene: 3. Germline CDR1 reads SGHNT; CDR2 reads YENEEA.

A word on this clone: The identical CDR3 is also encoded by other nucleotide sequences in the sample. The rearrangement uses TRBV5-1 and TRBJ2-2, with TRBD1 matching over 7 bases. Trimming at V came to 5 bases and at J to 1 base, leaving 5 bases not matched to a gene. In germline, CDR1 is SGHRS, CDR2 YFSETQ. The CDR3 is 15 amino acids. The DNA of the CDR3 is TGCGCCAGCAGTAGGACAGGAGGGAACACCGGGGAGCTGTTTTTT. Amino acids: CASSRTGGNTGELFF. The full variable domain, completed using reference TRBV5-1 and TRBJ2-2, is KAGVTQTPRYLIKTRGQQVTLSCSPISGHRSVSWYQQTPGQGLQFLFEYFSETQRNKGNFPGRFSGRQFSNSRSEMNVSTLELGDSALYLCASSRTGGNTGELFFGEGSRLTVL.

This chain uses TRBV5-1 with TRBJ1-4, with a tentative D call TRBD1 (5 bases). Deletions cut 7 bases from V and 3 bases from J, with 16 bases between. CDR1 and CDR2 (germline): SGHRS, YFSETQ. This CDR3 contains 15 residues. CDR3 in amino acids: CASLTWTLPNEKLFF. CDR3 sequence (DNA): TGCGCCAGCCTAACTTGGACACTACCTAATGAAAAACTGTTTTTT.

This rearrangement joins TRBV7-9 to TRBJ2-2; D is ambiguous. Germline CDR1 SEHNR, CDR2 FQNEAQ (reference sequence). With 7 bases removed from V and 0 bases from J, the gap between germline ends came to 15 bases. The CDR3 runs to 16 residues. The CDR3 DNA is TGTGCCAGCACTACAACCTATCCTTCGAACACCGGGGAGCTGTTTTTT. This encodes CASTTTYPSNTGELFF.